This TCR beta chain was recovered during a study of molecular identifiers for immune sequencing clone quantification. Libraries from naive CD8 cells were generated from about 20,000 to 1,000,000 sorted cells (with 10%, 30% or 50% RNA). Germline V gene data show CDR1 as MNHNY and CDR2 as SVGAGI (reference sequence). The CDR3 loop spans 16 amino acids. Trimming at V came to 2 bases and at J to 0 bases, leaving 6 bases not matched to a gene. This clonotype has at least ten counts. Library preparation followed earlier protocols using designated TCR primers. TCRdb called the PCR reads again in MiXCR, with one record for every CDR3 protein. The sample holds about 640,000 distinct CDR3 sequences, 15% to 20% seen once.

The TCR comes from a human donor in good health. Some libraries in this study had Jurkat cell RNA spiked in. The sample taken for sequencing was naive CD8+ T cells from blood, with Jurkat cell RNA spiked in. The subset: FACS-sorted CD8+CD4-CCR7+CD45RA+ naive T cells. This rearrangement joins TRBV6-6 to TRBJ1-2, with TRBD1 matching over 7 bases. CDR3 nucleotides: TGTGCCAGCAGTTACAGGGCAGGGGGAGCTAACTATGGCTACACCTTC. Translating gives CASSYRAGGANYGYTF.